A single T cell receptor (beta chain) is shown here with its context. Its target is unknown. The data stem from a study of T cell clonotyping in hematopoietic cell transplantation. The table came from immunoSEQ multiplex PCR; TCRdb's copy has only in-frame clones and leaves some out. This sample has 9,400 or so clones; about nine tenths occur once, and the top ten carry about 40%. The study, taken as a whole, reports: Recipient TCR diversity dropped after transplant; expanded clonotypes rose from day 30 to 180. No sorting was done, leaving CD4 and CD8 contributions mixed.

The CDR3 extends over 12 amino acids. CDR1 is SGHRS, CDR2 YFSETQ, per germline. The ends were cut back, 4 bases at V and 14 bases at J, with 16 bases in the middle. The chain couples TRBV5-1 to TRBJ2-1; possible D gene TRBD2, 6 bases. The receptor comes from a human patient who had an allogeneic stem cell transplant, so the T cells may come from the graft donor. The donor label of this sample is uncertain. Some clones in this sample may be carry-over from other donors' samples. The input for sequencing was PBMCs, taken 180 days after allogeneic stem cell transplant. DNA of the CDR3: TGCGCCAGCAGCCCACGGGAGCGACTTAAGTTCTTC. It translates to CASSPRERLKFF.